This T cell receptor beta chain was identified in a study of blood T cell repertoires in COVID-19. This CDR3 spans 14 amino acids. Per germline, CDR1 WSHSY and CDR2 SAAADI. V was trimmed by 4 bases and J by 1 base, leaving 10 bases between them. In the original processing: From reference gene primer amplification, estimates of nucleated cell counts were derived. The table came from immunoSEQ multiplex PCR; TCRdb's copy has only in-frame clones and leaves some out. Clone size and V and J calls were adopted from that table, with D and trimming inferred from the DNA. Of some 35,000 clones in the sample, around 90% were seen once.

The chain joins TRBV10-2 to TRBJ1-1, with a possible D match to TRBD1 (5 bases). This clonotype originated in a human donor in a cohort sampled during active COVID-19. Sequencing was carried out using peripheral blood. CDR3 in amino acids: CASSVGGWNTEAFF. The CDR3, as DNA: TGCGCCAGCAGTGTCGGGGGGTGGAACACTGAAGCTTTCTTT.